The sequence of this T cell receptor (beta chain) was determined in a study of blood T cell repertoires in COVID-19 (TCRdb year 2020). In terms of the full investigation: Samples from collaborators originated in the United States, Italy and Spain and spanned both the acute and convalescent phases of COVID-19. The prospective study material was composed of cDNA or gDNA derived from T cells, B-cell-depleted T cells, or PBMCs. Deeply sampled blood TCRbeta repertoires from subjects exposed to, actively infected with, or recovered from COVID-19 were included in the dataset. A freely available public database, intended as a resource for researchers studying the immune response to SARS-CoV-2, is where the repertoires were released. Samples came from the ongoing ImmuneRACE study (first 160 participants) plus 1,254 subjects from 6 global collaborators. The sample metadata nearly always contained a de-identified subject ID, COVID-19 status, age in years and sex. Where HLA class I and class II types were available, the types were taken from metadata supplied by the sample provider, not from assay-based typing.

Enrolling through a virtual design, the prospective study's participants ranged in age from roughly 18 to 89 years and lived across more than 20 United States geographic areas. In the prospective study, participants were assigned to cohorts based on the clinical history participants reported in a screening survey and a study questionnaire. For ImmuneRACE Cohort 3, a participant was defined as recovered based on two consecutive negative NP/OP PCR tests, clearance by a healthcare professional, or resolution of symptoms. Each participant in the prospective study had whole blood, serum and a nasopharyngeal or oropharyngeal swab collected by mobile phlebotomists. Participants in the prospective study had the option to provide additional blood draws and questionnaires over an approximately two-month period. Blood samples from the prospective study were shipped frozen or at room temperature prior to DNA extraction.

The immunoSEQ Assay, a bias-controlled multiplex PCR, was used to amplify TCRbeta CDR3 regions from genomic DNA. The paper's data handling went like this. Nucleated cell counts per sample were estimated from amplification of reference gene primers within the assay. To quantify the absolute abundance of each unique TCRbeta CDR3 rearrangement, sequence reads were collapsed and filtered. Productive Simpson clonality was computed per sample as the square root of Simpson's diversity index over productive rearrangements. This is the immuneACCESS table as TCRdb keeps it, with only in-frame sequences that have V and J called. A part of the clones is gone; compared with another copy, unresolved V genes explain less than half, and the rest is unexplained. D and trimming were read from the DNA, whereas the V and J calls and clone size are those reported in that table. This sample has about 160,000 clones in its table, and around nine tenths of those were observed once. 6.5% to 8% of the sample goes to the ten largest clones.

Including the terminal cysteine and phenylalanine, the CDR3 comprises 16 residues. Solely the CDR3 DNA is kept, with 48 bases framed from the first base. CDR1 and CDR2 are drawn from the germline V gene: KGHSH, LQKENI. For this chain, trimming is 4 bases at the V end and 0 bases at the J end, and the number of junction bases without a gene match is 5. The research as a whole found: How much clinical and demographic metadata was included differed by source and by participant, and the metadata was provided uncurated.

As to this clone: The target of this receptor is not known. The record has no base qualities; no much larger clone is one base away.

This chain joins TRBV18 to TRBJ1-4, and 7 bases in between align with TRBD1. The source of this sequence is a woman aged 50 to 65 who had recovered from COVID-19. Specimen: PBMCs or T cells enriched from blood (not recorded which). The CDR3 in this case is CASSRGGTATNEKLFF. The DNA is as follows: TGTGCCAGCTCACGGGGTGGGACAGCAACTAATGAAAAACTGTTTTTT.